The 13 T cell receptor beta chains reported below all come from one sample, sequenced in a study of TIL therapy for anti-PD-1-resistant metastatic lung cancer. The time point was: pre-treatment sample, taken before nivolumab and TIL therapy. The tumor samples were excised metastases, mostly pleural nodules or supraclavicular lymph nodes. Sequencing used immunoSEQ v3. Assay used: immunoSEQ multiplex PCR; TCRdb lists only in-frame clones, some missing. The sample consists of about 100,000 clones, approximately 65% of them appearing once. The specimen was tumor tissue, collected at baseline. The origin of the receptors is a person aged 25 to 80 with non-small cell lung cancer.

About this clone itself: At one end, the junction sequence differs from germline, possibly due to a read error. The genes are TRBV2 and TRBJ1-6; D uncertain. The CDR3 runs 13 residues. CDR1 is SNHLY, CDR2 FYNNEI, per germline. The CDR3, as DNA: TGTGCCAGCAGTAATTTCTATGATTCACCCCTCCACTTT. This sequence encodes CASSNFYDSPLHF.

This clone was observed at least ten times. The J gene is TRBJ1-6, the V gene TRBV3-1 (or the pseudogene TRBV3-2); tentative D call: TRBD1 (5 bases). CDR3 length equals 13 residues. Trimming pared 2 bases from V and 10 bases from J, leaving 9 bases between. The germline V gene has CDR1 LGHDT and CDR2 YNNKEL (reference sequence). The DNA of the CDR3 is TGTGCCAGCAGCCAACCGGGACGCTCACCCCTCCACTTT. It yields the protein CASSQPGRSPLHF.

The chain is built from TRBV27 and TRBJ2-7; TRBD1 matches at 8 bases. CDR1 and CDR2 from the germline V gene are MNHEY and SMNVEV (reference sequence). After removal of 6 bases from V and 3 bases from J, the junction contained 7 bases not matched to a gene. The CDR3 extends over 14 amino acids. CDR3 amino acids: CASRSDRAIYEQYF. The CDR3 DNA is TGTGCCAGCAGATCGGACAGGGCGATCTACGAGCAGTACTTC.

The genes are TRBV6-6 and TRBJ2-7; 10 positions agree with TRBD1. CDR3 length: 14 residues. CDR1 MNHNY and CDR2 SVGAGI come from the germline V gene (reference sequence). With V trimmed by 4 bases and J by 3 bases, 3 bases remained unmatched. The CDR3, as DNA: TGTGCCAGCAGTTCCGGGACAGGGGTCTACGAGCAGTACTTC. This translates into CASSSGTGVYEQYF.

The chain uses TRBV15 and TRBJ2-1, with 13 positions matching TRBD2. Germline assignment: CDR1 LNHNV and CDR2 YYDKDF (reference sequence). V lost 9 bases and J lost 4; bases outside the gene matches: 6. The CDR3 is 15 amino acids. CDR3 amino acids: CATSTGLAGYNEQFF. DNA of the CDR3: TGTGCCACATCTACGGGACTAGCGGGGTACAATGAGCAGTTCTTC.

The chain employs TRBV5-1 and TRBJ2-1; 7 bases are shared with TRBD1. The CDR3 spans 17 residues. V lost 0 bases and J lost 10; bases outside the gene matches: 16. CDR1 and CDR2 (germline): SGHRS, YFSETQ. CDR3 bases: TGCGCCAGCAGCTTGGAGGGGACAGCAATGGGCAGGCGGGAGCAGTTCTTC. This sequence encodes CASSLEGTAMGRREQFF.

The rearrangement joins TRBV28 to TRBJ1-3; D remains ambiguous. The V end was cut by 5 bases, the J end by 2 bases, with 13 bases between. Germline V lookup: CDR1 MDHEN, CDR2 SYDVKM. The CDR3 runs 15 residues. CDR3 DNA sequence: TGTGCCAGCAGTGAACAGCCCGCCGCTGGAAACACCATATATTTT. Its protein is CASSEQPAAGNTIYF.

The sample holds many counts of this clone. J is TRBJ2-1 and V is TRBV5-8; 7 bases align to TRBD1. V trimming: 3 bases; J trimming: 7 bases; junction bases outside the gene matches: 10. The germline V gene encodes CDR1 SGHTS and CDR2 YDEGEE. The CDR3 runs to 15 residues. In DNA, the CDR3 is TGTGCCAGCAGCTCGGGACAGACCTTAAGTAATGAGCAGTTCTTC. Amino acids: CASSSGQTLSNEQFF.

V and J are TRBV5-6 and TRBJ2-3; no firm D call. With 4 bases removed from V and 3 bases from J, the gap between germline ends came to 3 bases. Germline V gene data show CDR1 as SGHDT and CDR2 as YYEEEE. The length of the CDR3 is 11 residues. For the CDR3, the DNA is TGTGCCAGCAGCAGAACAGATACGCAGTATTTT. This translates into CASSRTDTQYF. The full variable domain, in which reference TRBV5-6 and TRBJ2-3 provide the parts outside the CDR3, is DAGVTQSPTHLIKTRGQQVTLRCSPKSGHDTVSWYQQALGQGPQFIFQYYEEEERQRGNFPDRFSGHQFPNYSSELNVNALLLGDSALYLCASSRTDTQYFGPGTRLTVL.

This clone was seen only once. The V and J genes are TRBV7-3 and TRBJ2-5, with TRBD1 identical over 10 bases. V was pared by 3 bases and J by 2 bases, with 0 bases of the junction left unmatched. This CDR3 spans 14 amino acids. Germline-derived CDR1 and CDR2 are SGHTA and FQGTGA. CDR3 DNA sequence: TGTGCCAGCAGCTTGGGACAGGGGCAAGAGACCCAGTACTTC. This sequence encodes CASSLGQGQETQYF.

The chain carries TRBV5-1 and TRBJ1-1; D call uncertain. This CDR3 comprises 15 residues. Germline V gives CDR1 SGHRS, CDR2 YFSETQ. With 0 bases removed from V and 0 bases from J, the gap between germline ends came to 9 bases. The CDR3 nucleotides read TGCGCCAGCAGCTTGGCCGGAGGAGTGAACACTGAAGCTTTCTTT. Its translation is CASSLAGGVNTEAFF.

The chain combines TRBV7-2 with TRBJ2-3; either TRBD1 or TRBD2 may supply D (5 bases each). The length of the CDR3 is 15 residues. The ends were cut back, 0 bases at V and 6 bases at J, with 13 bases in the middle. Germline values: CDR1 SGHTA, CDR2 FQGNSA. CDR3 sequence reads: CASSLAGLAGDTQYF. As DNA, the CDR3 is TGTGCCAGCAGCTTAGCTGGGCTAGCAGGGGATACGCAGTATTTT.

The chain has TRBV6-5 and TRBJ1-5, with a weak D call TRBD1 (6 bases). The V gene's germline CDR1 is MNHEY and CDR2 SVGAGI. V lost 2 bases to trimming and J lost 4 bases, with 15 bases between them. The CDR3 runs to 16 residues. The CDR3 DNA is TGTGCCAGCAGTTACCGAGCACACCAGGGGAATCAGCCCCAGCATTTT. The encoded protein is CASSYRAHQGNQPQHF.